These T cell receptor beta chains were read from a single sample in a study of blood T cell repertoires in COVID-19. Assay used: immunoSEQ multiplex PCR; TCRdb lists only in-frame clones, some missing. This table holds 100,000 to 120,000 clones, approximately 90% found once. Material for sequencing was peripheral blood. These receptors were collected from a woman aged 45-59 years with acute or convalescent COVID-19. CDR3s include the opening cysteine and the closing phenylalanine or tryptophan. The D gene is left open where the match is weak. Clone size is shown for a subset of rows, as once, few, many or a class of expanded clone.

clone_size j_call v_call d_call cdr3_nt cdr3_aa
NA TRBJ2-2 TRBV2 NA TGTGCCAGCAAGAAAAGCGAGAACACCGGGGAGCTGTTTTTT CASKKSENTGELFF
NA TRBJ2-7 TRBV10-3 TRBD2 TGTGCCATCAGTGAGCCGGGACTAGCGTCCTACGAGCAGTACTTC CAISEPGLASYEQYF
NA TRBJ1-5 TRBV3-1/TRBV3-2 TRBD1 TGTGCCAGCAGCCTTGGACAGGGGTACCAGCCCCAGCATTTT CASSLGQGYQPQHF
NA TRBJ1-2 TRBV25-1 TRBD1 TGTGCCAGCAGAGACAGGGGGACTTCTTCGGGCTACACCTTC CASRDRGTSSGYTF
NA TRBJ2-1 TRBV29-1 NA TGCAGCGTTGCCCCGACAGGTCCGTGGGATGAGCAGTTCTTC CSVAPTGPWDEQFF
once TRBJ2-3 TRBV15 TRBD2 TGTGCCACCAGCAGAGGCCGCGGCGGGAGGGTGGCGGATACGCAGTATTTT CATSRGRGGRVADTQYF
NA TRBJ2-5 TRBV11-3 NA TGTGCCAGCAGCTTAGATGGCCAGGGGGAGACCCAGTACTTC CASSLDGQGETQYF
NA TRBJ1-1 TRBV6-5 NA TGTGCCAGCAGTTACGAGGCCGCGAACACTGAAGCTTTCTTT CASSYEAANTEAFF
NA TRBJ1-1 TRBV21-1 NA TGTGCCAGCAGCGGGCCGGGACAGGGCTGCACTGAAGCTTTCTTT CASSGPGQGCTEAFF
NA TRBJ2-5 TRBV7-2 NA TGTGCCAGCAGCTTTCAGCGGGAAGAGACCCAGTACTTC CASSFQREETQYF
once TRBJ1-3 TRBV6-6 NA TGTGCCAGCACACACGGGGGGAGGGGAAACACCATATATTTT CASTHGGRGNTIYF
NA TRBJ2-4 TRBV2 TRBD2 TGTGCCAGCAGTGACCCAGCGGGAGACGCCAAAAACATTCAGTACTTC CASSDPAGDAKNIQYF
NA TRBJ1-4 TRBV28 TRBD1 TGTGCCAGCAGTCCTCCCCCTCCGGGACAGGGGCGAGAAAAACTGTTTTTT CASSPPPPGQGREKLFF
NA TRBJ1-4 TRBV5-6 NA TGTGCCAGCAGCTTAAGACAGAGAACTAATGAAAAACTGTTTTTT CASSLRQRTNEKLFF
NA TRBJ2-5 TRBV11-2 NA TGTGCCAGCAGCCCGATCCGGGATGAGACCCAGTACTTC CASSPIRDETQYF
NA TRBJ2-7 TRBV2 NA TGTGCCAGCAGGCTGGTGTCAGGGGTTTTGAGGGAGCAGTACTTC CASRLVSGVLREQYF
few TRBJ2-7 TRBV24-1 NA TGTGCCACCGCGACAATTTACGAGCAGTACTTC CATATIYEQYF
NA TRBJ1-4 TRBV3-1/TRBV3-2 TRBD1 TGTGCCAGCAGCCGACAGGGGAGGGGAAAACTGTTTTTT CASSRQGRGKLFF
NA TRBJ2-3 TRBV19 TRBD2 TGTGCCAGTAGTCCGGGACTAGCGGGAGCTGATACGCAGTATTTT CASSPGLAGADTQYF
few TRBJ1-6 TRBV7-2 NA TGTGCCAGCAGCCCCCTCCGGGGGGGGAATTCACCCCTCCACTTT CASSPLRGGNSPLHF
once TRBJ2-1 TRBV2 TRBD2 TGTGCCAGCAGTGAGGTCCCTACCTTGACTAGCGCTGAGCAGTTCTTC CASSEVPTLTSAEQFF
NA TRBJ2-1 TRBV11-3 TRBD2 TGTGCCAGCAGCTTAAAGGGAGCGGGAGTGAATAAGCAGTTCTTC CASSLKGAGVNKQFF
NA TRBJ2-7 TRBV29-1 TRBD2 TGCAGCGTTCCGGGACTAGGCCTCCACGAGCAGTACTTC CSVPGLGLHEQYF
NA TRBJ2-7 TRBV5-6 NA TGTGCCAGCAGCTTGGAAGGGAGGCTCTACGAGCAGTACTTC CASSLEGRLYEQYF
NA TRBJ1-5 TRBV2 TRBD1 TGTGCCAGCAGGCCCGGACAGGGAAGCAATCAGCCCCAGCATTTT CASRPGQGSNQPQHF
NA TRBJ1-6 TRBV5-1 NA TGCGCCAGCAGCTTGGAATCCCAGGGTTGGTCACCCCTCCACTTT CASSLESQGWSPLHF
NA TRBJ2-1 TRBV6-5 NA TGTGCCAGCAGTTCGCACACAGACAATGAGCAGTTCTTC CASSSHTDNEQFF
once TRBJ2-5 TRBV30 TRBD2 TGTGCCTGGAGTGTACCTGAGGGAGGGGTTTTGTACCAAGAGACCCAGTACTTC CAWSVPEGGVLYQETQYF
NA TRBJ2-7 TRBV6-5 TRBD1 TGTGCCAGCAGTTATGACGGGACAGTAGAGCAGTACTTC CASSYDGTVEQYF
NA TRBJ2-7 TRBV7-2 TRBD2 TGTGCCAGCAGCTACAGGACTAGCGGACCCTACGAGCAGTACTTC CASSYRTSGPYEQYF
NA TRBJ2-1 TRBV2 NA TGTGCCAGCGGGGAGGTTAGGAGCTGGGTTGAGCAGTTCTTC CASGEVRSWVEQFF
NA TRBJ2-1 TRBV5-1 TRBD2 TGCGCCAGCACCATGGGCGGGGGCTACAATGAGCAGTTCTTC CASTMGGGYNEQFF
NA TRBJ2-2 TRBV3-1/TRBV3-2 NA TGTGCCAGCAGCCTGGCTGCCTACACCGGGGAGCTGTTTTTT CASSLAAYTGELFF
NA TRBJ2-5 TRBV5-1 TRBD1 TGCGCCAGCAGCTTTGGGTGGGACAGGGGGCGAGAGACCCAGTACTTC CASSFGWDRGRETQYF
NA TRBJ2-3 TRBV27 NA TGTGCCAGCAGACTAGAAACGAGGGGGAGGGGACCTATCACAGATACGCAGTATTTT CASRLETRGRGPITDTQYF
NA TRBJ1-5 TRBV30 TRBD1 TGTGCCTGGAGGGGACAGGGATCCAATCAGCCCCAGCATTTT CAWRGQGSNQPQHF
NA TRBJ2-7 TRBV6-6 TRBD1 TGTGCCAGCAGTGGCCGGGACAGAGCCTACGAGCAGTACTTC CASSGRDRAYEQYF
NA TRBJ2-7 TRBV18 NA TGTGCCAGCTCACCACGAAGCGCGGGACTCCACTACGAGCAGTACTTC CASSPRSAGLHYEQYF
NA TRBJ1-5 TRBV7-9 TRBD1 TGTGCCAGCAGCCTAGGACAGGGACTAGCTGGCAATCAGCCCCAGCATTTT CASSLGQGLAGNQPQHF
NA TRBJ2-7 TRBV7-9 TRBD1 TGTGCCAGCAGCTCCGGGACAGGGTTCTCCGAGCAGTACTTC CASSSGTGFSEQYF
NA TRBJ2-1 TRBV19 TRBD2 TGTGCCAGTAGCCCGACTAGCGCGACCTACAATGAGCAGTTCTTC CASSPTSATYNEQFF
NA TRBJ1-4 TRBV5-1 NA TGCGCCAGCAGCCGGGGACAAATTGCAACTAATGAAAAACTGTTTTTT CASSRGQIATNEKLFF
NA TRBJ1-2 TRBV7-9 NA TGTGCCAGCAGCCTCACTACAGGGATCTATGGCTACACCTTC CASSLTTGIYGYTF
once TRBJ2-4 TRBV19 TRBD1 TGTGCCAGTAGTATAGGGGGCTCAGGGGGCGTCAACATTCAGTACTTC CASSIGGSGGVNIQYF
NA TRBJ2-2 TRBV29-1 TRBD2 TGCAGCGCCCTGGGACTAGCCCGTTCCGGGGAGCTGTTTTTT CSALGLARSGELFF
NA TRBJ1-4 TRBV18 TRBD1 TGTGCCAGCTCACCCCAGGGACAGCTCCAAGGAACTAATGAAAAACTGTTTTTT CASSPQGQLQGTNEKLFF
once TRBJ2-7 TRBV7-2 TRBD1 TGTGCCAGCAGCGTAACAGGGGGTTCCTACGAGCAGTACTTC CASSVTGGSYEQYF